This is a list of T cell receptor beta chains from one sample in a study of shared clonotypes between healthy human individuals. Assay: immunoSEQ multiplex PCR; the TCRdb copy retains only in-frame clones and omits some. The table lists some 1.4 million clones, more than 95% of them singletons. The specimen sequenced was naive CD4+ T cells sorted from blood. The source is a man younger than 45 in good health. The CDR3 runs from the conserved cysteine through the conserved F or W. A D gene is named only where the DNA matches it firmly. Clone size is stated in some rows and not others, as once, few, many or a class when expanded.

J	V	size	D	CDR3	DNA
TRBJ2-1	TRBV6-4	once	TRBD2	CASSDCGVREGQVAYNEQFF	TGTGCCAGCAGTGACTGCGGTGTGCGGGAGGGCCAGGTAGCCTACAATGAGCAGTTCTTC
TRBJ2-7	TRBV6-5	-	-	CASKRITDYEQYF	TGTGCCAGCAAAAGGATAACCGACTACGAGCAGTACTTC
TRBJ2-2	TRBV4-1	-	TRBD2	CASSQRLAGGPGELFF	TGCGCCAGCAGCCAAAGACTAGCGGGAGGCCCCGGGGAGCTGTTTTTT
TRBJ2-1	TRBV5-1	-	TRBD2	CASSPFAGGVFNEQFF	TGCGCCAGCAGCCCTTTTGCGGGAGGGGTCTTCAATGAGCAGTTCTTC
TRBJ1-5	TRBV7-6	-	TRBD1	CASSSGQGFWSNQPQHF	TGTGCCAGCAGCTCGGGACAGGGTTTCTGGAGCAATCAGCCCCAGCATTTT
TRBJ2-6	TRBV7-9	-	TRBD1	CASSPTGPSSGANVLTF	TGTGCCAGCAGCCCGACAGGGCCAAGCTCTGGGGCCAACGTCCTGACTTTC
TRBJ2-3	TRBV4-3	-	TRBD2	CASSRLTGLGEYTQYF	TGCGCCAGCAGCCGACTGACGGGACTAGGAGAATATACGCAGTATTTT
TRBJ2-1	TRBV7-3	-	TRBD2	CASSPGLAAYNEQFF	TGTGCCAGCAGCCCTGGACTAGCGGCTTACAATGAGCAGTTCTTC
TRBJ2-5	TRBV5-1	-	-	CASSPMTDQETQYF	TGCGCCAGCAGCCCCATGACAGACCAAGAGACCCAGTACTTC
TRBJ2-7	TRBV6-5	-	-	CASSYSIRQFHEQYF	TGTGCCAGCAGTTACTCGATTCGGCAGTTCCACGAGCAGTACTTC
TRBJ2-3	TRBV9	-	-	CASSVAPVDTDTQYF	TGTGCCAGCAGCGTAGCCCCCGTCGACACAGATACGCAGTATTTT
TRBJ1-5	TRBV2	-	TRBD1	CASRDRPNQPQHF	TGTGCCAGCCGGGACAGGCCAAATCAGCCCCAGCATTTT
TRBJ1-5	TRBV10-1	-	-	CASSAGMDQPQHF	TGCGCCAGCAGCGCCGGGATGGATCAGCCCCAGCATTTT
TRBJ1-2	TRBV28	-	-	CASRAGPGYTF	TGTGCCAGCAGGGCGGGGCCTGGCTACACCTTC
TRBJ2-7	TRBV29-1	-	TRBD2	CSVEDKRGRDEQYF	TGCAGCGTTGAAGATAAACGGGGGAGGGACGAGCAGTACTTC
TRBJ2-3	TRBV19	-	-	CASSIDILTDTQYF	TGTGCCAGTAGTATAGATATCCTGACAGATACGCAGTATTTT
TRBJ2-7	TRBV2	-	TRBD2	CASSPAVAGSIAEQYF	TGTGCCAGCTCGCCCGCGGTAGCGGGAAGTATTGCCGAGCAGTACTTC
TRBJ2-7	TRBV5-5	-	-	CAAGQHTAYEQYF	TGTGCCGCCGGACAGCATACGGCCTACGAGCAGTACTTC
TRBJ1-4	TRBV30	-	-	CAWNGRVTDEKLFF	TGTGCCTGGAATGGGAGGGTAACCGACGAAAAACTGTTTTTT
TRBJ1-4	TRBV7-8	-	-	CASSLFSSEKLFF	TGTGCCAGCAGCTTATTTTCTTCTGAAAAACTGTTTTTT
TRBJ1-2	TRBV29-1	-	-	CSVVGKGFGGYTF	TGCAGCGTTGTAGGGAAGGGCTTCGGTGGCTACACCTTC
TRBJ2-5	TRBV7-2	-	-	CASSLMGGEGTQYF	TGTGCCAGCAGCTTAATGGGGGGCGAAGGGACCCAGTACTTC
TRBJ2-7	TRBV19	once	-	CASSIADGTAKQYF	TGTGCCAGTAGTATAGCGGATGGGACCGCGAAGCAGTACTTC
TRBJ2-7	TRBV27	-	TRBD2	CASSKREGRYEQYF	TGTGCCAGCAGCAAGCGGGAGGGCAGATACGAGCAGTACTTC
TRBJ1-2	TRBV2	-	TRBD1	CASSGQGALDGYTF	TGTGCCAGCAGCGGACAGGGGGCGTTGGATGGCTACACCTTC
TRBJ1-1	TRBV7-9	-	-	CASSLQAPDTEAFF	TGTGCCAGCAGCTTACAGGCACCAGACACTGAAGCTTTCTTT
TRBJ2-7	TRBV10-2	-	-	CASRQGPYEQYF	TGCGCCAGCAGACAGGGTCCCTACGAGCAGTACTTC
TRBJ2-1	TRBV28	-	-	CASSFSFVSGGSSYNEQFF	TGTGCCAGCAGTTTCAGTTTTGTAAGCGGAGGAAGCTCCTACAATGAGCAGTTCTTC
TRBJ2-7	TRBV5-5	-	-	CASSSSRGPSSYEQYF	TGTGCCAGCAGCTCCTCCAGGGGCCCCTCGTCCTACGAGCAGTACTTC
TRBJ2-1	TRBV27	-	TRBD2	CASSLLAGVYNEQFF	TGTGCCAGCAGTTTGTTAGCGGGAGTCTACAATGAGCAGTTCTTC
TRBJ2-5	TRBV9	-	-	CASSGSTQETQYF	TGTGCCAGCAGCGGGTCTACCCAAGAGACCCAGTACTTC
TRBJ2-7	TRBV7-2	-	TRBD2	CASSRPRAGVNPYEQYF	TGTGCCAGCAGCCGGCCCCGAGCGGGAGTGAACCCCTACGAGCAGTACTTC
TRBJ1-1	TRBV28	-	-	CASSLNYFTEAFF	TGTGCCAGCAGTTTAAATTACTTCACTGAAGCTTTCTTT
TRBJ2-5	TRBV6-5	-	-	CASSRPLLGQETQYF	TGTGCCAGCAGTCGACCCCTCCTGGGACAAGAGACCCAGTACTTC
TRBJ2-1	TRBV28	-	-	CASSSKRQVRSYNEQFF	TGTGCCAGCAGTTCGAAAAGACAGGTCCGCTCCTACAATGAGCAGTTCTTC
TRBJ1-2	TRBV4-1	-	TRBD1	CASTPKGTDHGYTF	TGCGCCAGCACCCCCAAAGGGACAGATCATGGCTACACCTTC
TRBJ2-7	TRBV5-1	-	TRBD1	CASSLYPHRDRGGRNTEQYF	TGCGCCAGCAGCTTGTATCCCCACCGGGACAGGGGCGGTAGGAATACCGAGCAGTACTTC
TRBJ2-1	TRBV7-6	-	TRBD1	CASSPGTGAYNEQFF	TGTGCCAGCAGCCCGGGGACAGGGGCTTACAATGAGCAGTTCTTC
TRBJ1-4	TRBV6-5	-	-	CASMEGQRFEKLFF	TGTGCCAGCATGGAAGGGCAGCGATTCGAAAAACTGTTTTTT
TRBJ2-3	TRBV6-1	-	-	CASFDGRAQYF	TGTGCCAGCTTCGATGGACGCGCGCAGTATTTT
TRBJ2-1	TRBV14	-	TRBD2	CASSPATSGKYHHEQFF	TGTGCCAGCAGCCCAGCGACTAGCGGGAAATATCACCATGAGCAGTTCTTC
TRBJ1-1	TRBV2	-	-	CASSLGRNTEAFF	TGTGCCAGCAGCCTTGGACGGAACACTGAAGCTTTCTTT
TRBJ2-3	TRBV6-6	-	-	CASNRRGTDTQYF	TGTGCCAGCAACCGCAGGGGAACAGATACGCAGTATTTT
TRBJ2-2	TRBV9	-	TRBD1	CASSVEQGATGELFF	TGTGCCAGCAGCGTAGAACAGGGGGCAACCGGGGAGCTGTTTTTT
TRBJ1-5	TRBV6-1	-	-	CASRLMNQPQHF	TGTGCCAGCAGGTTGATGAATCAGCCCCAGCATTTT
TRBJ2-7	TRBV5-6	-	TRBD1	CASSLGGTGGSYEQYF	TGTGCCAGCAGCTTAGGGGGGACAGGCGGGTCCTACGAGCAGTACTTC
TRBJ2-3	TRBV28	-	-	CASSQGGADTQYF	TGTGCCAGCAGCCAGGGGGGGGCAGATACGCAGTATTTT
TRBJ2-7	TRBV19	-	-	CASSIVWDISYEQYF	TGTGCCAGTAGTATAGTATGGGACATATCCTACGAGCAGTACTTC
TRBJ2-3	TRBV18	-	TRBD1	CASSPRTGGLPDTQYF	TGTGCCAGCTCACCGAGGACAGGGGGCCTCCCAGATACGCAGTATTTT
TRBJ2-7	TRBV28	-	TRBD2	CATRHSSGSIYEQYF	TGTGCCACCCGACACTCTAGCGGGAGTATCTACGAGCAGTACTTC
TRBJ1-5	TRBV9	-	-	CASSVEVSDNQPQHF	TGTGCCAGCAGCGTAGAAGTGAGCGATAATCAGCCCCAGCATTTT
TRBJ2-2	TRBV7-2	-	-	CASSLEGFGELFF	TGTGCCAGCAGCTTAGAGGGGTTTGGGGAGCTGTTTTTT
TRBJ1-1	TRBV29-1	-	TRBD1	CSVSGTGLPNTEAFF	TGCAGCGTTTCCGGGACAGGGTTGCCTAACACTGAAGCTTTCTTT
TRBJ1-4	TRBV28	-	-	CASSLEGEKLFF	TGTGCCAGCAGTTTGGAGGGGGAAAAACTGTTTTTT
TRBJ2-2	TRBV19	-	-	CASKTGNMDPGELFF	TGTGCCAGTAAAACAGGGAACATGGATCCCGGGGAGCTGTTTTTT